This TCR beta chain comes out of a study of identical twins. Using its own MiXCR run on the 5' RACE reads, TCRdb lists one record per CDR3 protein. The repertoire holds about 470,000 distinct CDR3 sequences, with approximately 24% as singletons. On this clonotype: One end of the junction is discordant with germline, which a read error may explain.

CDR3 length: 12 amino acids. Germline CDR1 is SGHVS and CDR2 is FQNEAQ. These data are also associated with another study on T cells expressing NK-cell markers. That report adds: Five to seven of the donors carried dominant NKG2C+ clonotypes that took up roughly 1.0-7.0% of their CD8+ T cells.

Sequences were obtained from CD4+ T cells sorted from blood. V usage is TRBV7-8 and J usage is TRBJ2-5, with TRBD1 matching 7 bases. This TCR came from a young woman in good health. CDR3 sequence (DNA): TGTGCCAGCAGCTTATCCCAGGGACAGCCGGAATTC. Protein sequence: CASSLSQGQPEF.